Below are 18 T cell receptor beta chains sequenced from a single sample in a study of cytomegalovirus exposure and HLA in healthy donors (dated by TCRdb to 2017 to 2019). The method was the immunoSEQ multiplex PCR assay. TCRdb retrieved this table from immuneACCESS and kept in-frame rearrangements only. Not all clones are present; in checked studies, unresolved V genes account for under half, and no reason is known for the remainder. For this sample there are some 240,000 clones; around 88% appear just once. The biggest ten clones account for about 1.2% of the sample. The sample was PBMCs. The receptors come from a woman aged 25 to 39 in good health and CMV-seropositive.

The chain carries TRBV5-1 and TRBJ2-1, with D unresolved. Trimming took 0 bases from V and 0 from J, leaving 7 bases between them. The CDR3 covers 15 residues. Germline V gene sequence: CDR1 SGHRS, CDR2 YFSETQ. CDR3 DNA: TGCGCCAGCAGCTTGGACCGGAGCTCCTACAATGAGCAGTTCTTC. This codes for CASSLDRSSYNEQFF. The variable domain in full, completed from reference TRBV5-1 and TRBJ2-1, reads KAGVTQTPRYLIKTRGQQVTLSCSPISGHRSVSWYQQTPGQGLQFLFEYFSETQRNKGNFPGRFSGRQFSNSRSEMNVSTLELGDSALYLCASSLDRSSYNEQFFGPGTRLTVL.

This chain connects TRBV15 to TRBJ1-2, with D tentatively TRBD1 (6 bases). Germline V CDR1 and CDR2: LNHNV, YYDKDF (reference sequence). V was cut by 8 bases and J by 8 bases, with 21 bases left in between. The CDR3 length is 14 residues. The CDR3 is CATSKPWGGAGYTF. The CDR3 DNA follows: TGTGCCACCTCCAAACCGTGGGGGGGCGCGGGCTACACCTTC.

The chain is built from TRBV27 and TRBJ2-1, with 13 bases matching TRBD2. V lost 5 bases and J lost 8; bases outside the gene matches: 9. Germline CDR1 and CDR2: MNHEY and SMNVEV (reference sequence). The CDR3 extends over 16 amino acids. The CDR3 loop is CASSGRTSGRGYEQFF. The CDR3 nucleotides read TGTGCCAGCAGTGGGAGGACTAGCGGGAGAGGGTATGAGCAGTTCTTC.

V is TRBV14 and J is TRBJ2-7; D unresolved. CDR3 length: 12 residues. V was shortened by 0 bases and J by 3 bases, with 3 bases between the two germline ends. The germline V gene has CDR1 SGHDN and CDR2 FVKESK. CDR3 nucleotide sequence: TGTGCCAGCAGCCAAGACATCTACGAGCAGTACTTC. As protein: CASSQDIYEQYF.

The rearrangement links TRBV4-1 to TRBJ2-1; unclear D gene. The CDR3 contains 16 residues. In germline, CDR1 is MGHRA, CDR2 YSYEKL. The V end was cut by 1 base, the J end by 0 bases, with 10 bases between. The CDR3 region is CASSQGWSRSYNEQFF. The CDR3 region has the DNA TGCGCCAGCAGCCAAGGGTGGAGTCGCTCCTACAATGAGCAGTTCTTC.

The V call is TRBV6-5, the J call TRBJ2-3, with D perhaps TRBD2 (5 bases). V was trimmed by 6 bases and J by 0 bases, leaving 13 bases between them. The CDR3 covers 15 residues. CDR1 is MNHEY, CDR2 SVGAGI, per germline. The CDR3 nucleotides are TGTGCCAGCAGCCCTGACTACGTTAGCACAGATACGCAGTATTTT. It translates to CASSPDYVSTDTQYF.

The J gene is TRBJ2-1, the V gene TRBV15; possibly TRBD2 for D (6 bases). Trimming took 5 bases from V and 8 from J, leaving 13 bases between them. This CDR3 has 13 residues. Germline CDR1 reads LNHNV; CDR2 reads YYDKDF (reference sequence). The CDR3 nucleotides read TGTGCCACCAGCCTAGCGTTCATGCATGAGCAGTTCTTC. Its protein is CATSLAFMHEQFF. The whole variable domain, filled in from reference TRBV15 and TRBJ2-1, reads DAMVIQNPRYQVTQFGKPVTLSCSQTLNHNVMYWYQQKSSQAPKLLFHYYDKDFNNEADTPDNFQSRRPNTSFCFLDIRSPGLGDTAMYLCATSLAFMHEQFFGPGTRLTVL.

This rearrangement joins TRBV4-1 to TRBJ2-7; 11 bases are a match to TRBD2. Germline assignment: CDR1 MGHRA and CDR2 YSYEKL. This CDR3 has 15 amino acids. The trim removed 0 bases at V and 2 bases at J, leaving 0 bases unmatched. CDR3 residues: CASSQELAGAYEQYF. The CDR3 DNA reads TGCGCCAGCAGCCAAGAACTAGCGGGGGCCTACGAGCAGTACTTC.

This chain joins TRBV28 and TRBJ2-7; TRBD1 agrees at 9 bases. V lost 7 bases, J lost 5 bases, and 12 bases stayed unmatched. The CDR3 covers 15 residues. Germline-derived CDR1 and CDR2 are MDHEN and SYDVKM. The chain's CDR3 is CASTQAGTGYHEQYF. CDR3 in DNA: TGTGCCAGCACCCAAGCTGGGACAGGGTACCACGAGCAGTACTTC.

The chain recombines TRBV7-5 with TRBJ2-3; the table names TRBD2, a call not compared with the DNA. TRBV7-5 is deemed a pseudogene. The CDR3 has 16 residues. As DNA, the CDR3 is TGTGTCAGAAGCTTATCGGCGGCGGGAGCAGCAGATACGCAGTATTTT. Its protein product is CVRSLSAAGAADTQYF.

V is TRBV5-1 and J is TRBJ2-2; 11 bases are a match to TRBD1. The germline V gene has CDR1 SGHRS and CDR2 YFSETQ. This CDR3 spans 16 amino acids. The ends lost 4 bases at V and 5 bases at J; junction bases unmatched: 7. The CDR3 DNA reads as TGCGCCAGCAGCCCGACCGGGACAGGGGGGACCGGGGAGCTGTTTTTT. Translated, it gives CASSPTGTGGTGELFF.

V and J are TRBV2 and TRBJ2-5; a weak D match, TRBD2 (6 bases). The CDR3 is 12 amino acids. Germline CDR1 is SNHLY and CDR2 is FYNNEI. V lost 11 bases and J lost 2, with 12 bases in between. CDR3 protein: CAGGAVQETQYF. The DNA of the CDR3 is TGTGCCGGCGGGGCAGTTCAAGAGACCCAGTACTTC.

The V and J genes are TRBV29-1 and TRBJ2-5; D call uncertain. Germline-derived CDR1 and CDR2 are SQVTM and ANQGSEA. The CDR3 extends over 11 amino acids. The CDR3 DNA sequence: TGCTTGGCGGCGTACCAAGAGACCCAGTACTTC. Amino acid sequence: CLAAYQETQYF.

The chain links TRBV6-4 to TRBJ2-7, with D unclear. The CDR3 is 13 residues long. CDR1 and CDR2 from the germline V gene are MRHNA and SNTAGT. Trimming removed 5 bases from V and 3 bases from J, with 11 bases in between. CDR3 sequence (DNA): TGTGCCAGCAGTATAATGAACGGCTACGAGCAGTACTTC. This encodes CASSIMNGYEQYF.

The chain is built from TRBV18 and TRBJ2-7; 10 bases map to TRBD1. Germline CDR1 and CDR2: KGHSH and LQKENI. This CDR3 has 14 amino acids. V shed 2 bases and J 4 bases; nucleotides not matched to a gene: 2. In DNA, the CDR3 is TGTGCCAGCTCACCATGGGGACAGGGGTACGAGCAGTACTTC. Translating it yields CASSPWGQGYEQYF.

CDR3: CASSSYLGQSSYEQYF. CDR3 in DNA: TGTGCCAGCAGCTCTTACCTAGGACAAAGCTCCTACGAGCAGTACTTC. V usage is TRBV7-8 and J usage is TRBJ2-7; TRBD1 might be the D (5 bases). The V end was cut by 4 bases, the J end by 0 bases, with 16 bases between. Germline CDR1 and CDR2: SGHVS and FQNEAQ. The CDR3 totals 16 residues.

The chain combines TRBV7-2 with TRBJ1-2; no clear D gene. V lost 8 bases and J lost 9, with 19 bases in between. CDR3 length equals 13 residues. The germline V gene has CDR1 SGHTA and CDR2 FQGNSA. This CDR3 reads CASSNTVVFSYTF. The CDR3 DNA is TGTGCCAGCTCTAATACGGTGGTGTTTAGCTACACCTTC.

This chain joins TRBV25-1 and TRBJ2-7; weak D call: TRBD2 (5 bases). The CDR3 spans 16 residues. Trimming stripped 0 bases from V and 4 bases from J, with 16 bases between. Germline V gives CDR1 MGHDK, CDR2 SYGVNS. This chain's CDR3 is CASSEYGQPGGYEQYF. DNA of the CDR3: TGTGCCAGCAGTGAATATGGGCAGCCTGGAGGTTACGAGCAGTACTTC.